This TCR beta chain was sequenced during a study of T cells after yellow fever vaccination. Trimming shortened V by 3 bases and J by 4 bases, and 30 bases separated the two germline ends. Germline CDR1 and CDR2: MDHEN and SYDVKM. The CDR3 is 20 amino acids. TCRdb fed the 5' RACE reads into MiXCR, producing one record per CDR3 protein. This sample carries 550,000 or so distinct CDR3 sequences, under 25% of them seen once, and the ten largest clones take roughly an eighth. This clonotype was sampled from a man younger than 40 who received the YFV17D yellow fever vaccine. This specimen was PBMCs, taken 15 days after the yellow fever booster vaccination. The V call is TRBV28, the J call TRBJ1-2; TRBD1 is a possible D gene (5 bases). CDR3 bases: TGTGCCAGCAGTTTGGGGGTCAACACGGCTCCCCGGCGGGGCCCCTATGGCTACACCTTC. Residues: CASSLGVNTAPRRGPYGYTF.